Each of the 30 T cell receptor beta chains below was sequenced from the same sample in a study of T cell changes during pregnancy in multiple sclerosis. Profiling relied on immunoSEQ multiplex PCR, and the TCRdb table lists in-frame clones only, not all of them. Of 30,000 or so clones in the sample, about 84% were seen once. The sequencing used CD8+ T cells from peripheral blood mononuclear cells, collected after pregnancy. These receptor sequences come from a female donor with multiple sclerosis, enrolled in a pregnancy study.

The genes are TRBV30 and TRBJ2-7, with D possibly being TRBD1 (6 bases). Germline lookup yields CDR1 GTSNPN and CDR2 SVGIG (reference sequence). The V end was cut by 2 bases, the J end by 4 bases, with 9 bases between. The CDR3 loop spans 12 amino acids. In DNA, the CDR3 is TGTGCCTGGAGTCAAGGGGGTTACGAGCAGTACTTC. Its protein product is CAWSQGGYEQYF.

The CDR3 nucleotides are TGTGCCAGTAGTCCACAGGGGGGATATGGCTACACCTTC. Its protein product is CASSPQGGYGYTF. The chain combines TRBV19 with TRBJ1-2; 8 bases are a match to TRBD1. V was clipped by 5 bases and J by 5 bases; unmatched bases: 4. CDR3 length: 13 residues. Germline V gives CDR1 LNHDA, CDR2 SQIVND (reference sequence).

The genes are TRBV9 and TRBJ1-2; a weak D match, TRBD1 (6 bases). In germline, CDR1 is SGDLS, CDR2 YYNGEE. The CDR3 has 12 residues. With 7 bases removed from V and 4 bases from J, the gap between germline ends came to 11 bases. The CDR3 DNA sequence: TGTGCCAGCCGAGGGGGAACCTATGGCTACACCTTC. It encodes CASRGGTYGYTF.

The V call is TRBV28, the J call TRBJ1-1; a possible D gene is TRBD1 (5 bases). The V end lost 5 bases, the J end lost 3 bases, and 16 bases lay between the germline ends. This CDR3 is 15 amino acids long. Germline V gives CDR1 MDHEN, CDR2 SYDVKM. CDR3 sequence (DNA): TGTGCCAGCAGTCCCCTTTATGGGGGGGACACTGAAGCTTTCTTT. It specifies CASSPLYGGDTEAFF. The full variable domain, its missing parts supplied by reference TRBV28 and TRBJ1-1, is DVKVTQSSRYLVKRTGEKVFLECVQDMDHENMFWYRQDPGLGLRLIYFSYDVKMKEKGDIPEGYSVSREKKERFSLILESASTNQTSMYLCASSPLYGGDTEAFFGQGTRLTVV.

The chain combines TRBV15 with TRBJ2-3, with a tentative D call TRBD2 (5 bases). Germline lookup yields CDR1 LNHNV and CDR2 YYDKDF (reference sequence). This CDR3 is built from 15 residues. V was shortened by 3 bases and J by 2 bases, with 12 bases between the two germline ends. CDR3 nucleotide sequence: TGTGCCACCAGCAGGACTATACCCTTCACAGATACGCAGTATTTT. It yields the protein CATSRTIPFTDTQYF.

V is TRBV30 and J is TRBJ1-1, with TRBD1 matching over 8 bases. V was clipped by 2 bases and J by 6 bases; unmatched bases: 8. This CDR3 has 14 amino acids. Germline CDR1 GTSNPN, CDR2 SVGIG (reference sequence). This chain's CDR3 is CAWSLRTGWAEAFF. The CDR3 DNA reads TGTGCCTGGAGTCTAAGGACAGGGTGGGCTGAAGCTTTCTTT.

This clone was detected a few times. The CDR3 DNA reads as TGCGCCAGCAGCCAAAGATTTGGGCAGGGGAAAAATGAGCAGTTCTTC. Its translation is CASSQRFGQGKNEQFF. The rearrangement links TRBV4-1 to TRBJ2-1; TRBD1 might be the D (6 bases). Looked up from germline, CDR1 is MGHRA and CDR2 is YSYEKL. Trimming left V 2 bases short and J 7 bases short, with 18 bases between. The CDR3 consists of 16 residues.

There are a few counts of this clone. The rearrangement joins TRBV7-8 to TRBJ1-6, with 8 bases fitting TRBD1. V shed 5 bases, J shed 6 bases, and the junction held 12 bases outside the gene matches. The germline V gene encodes CDR1 SGHVS and CDR2 FQNEAQ. The CDR3 spans 17 residues. The chain's CDR3 is CASSTGQGGPSNSPLHF. Here the CDR3 DNA reads TGTGCCAGCAGCACTGGACAGGGTGGGCCCTCTAATTCACCCCTCCACTTT.

V and J are TRBV2 and TRBJ2-7; 9 bases align to TRBD1. This CDR3 region has 16 residues. V lost 0 bases, J lost 4 bases, and 7 bases stayed unmatched. Germline loops: CDR1 SNHLY, CDR2 FYNNEI. This CDR3 is CASSEALGQGLYEQYF. CDR3 bases: TGTGCCAGCAGTGAAGCTTTGGGACAGGGCCTTTACGAGCAGTACTTC.

V usage is TRBV14 and J usage is TRBJ2-1; 13 bases match TRBD2. This CDR3 has 17 amino acids. Germline CDR1 is SGHDN and CDR2 is FVKESK. Losses at the gene ends were 8 bases for V and 2 bases for J; bases not matched to a gene: 9. The CDR3 region is CASPKGGLAGAYNEQFF. The CDR3 coding sequence is TGTGCCAGCCCCAAAGGTGGACTAGCGGGGGCCTACAATGAGCAGTTCTTC.

The CDR3 protein is CAISDKGEISTEAFF. The CDR3 DNA reads as TGTGCCATCAGTGATAAGGGGGAAATCAGCACTGAAGCTTTCTTT. V gene TRBV10-3 combines with J gene TRBJ1-1, with D possibly TRBD1 on 6 matching bases. Trimming shortened V by 3 bases and J by 4 bases, and 15 bases separated the two germline ends. The CDR3 has 15 residues. Germline CDR1 ENHRY, CDR2 SYGVKD.

The chain carries TRBV20-1 and TRBJ2-3, with TRBD1 as a possible D gene (6 bases). The germline V gene has CDR1 DFQATT and CDR2 SNEGSKA (reference sequence). Trimming left V 5 bases short and J 8 bases short, with 11 bases between. This CDR3 contains 11 residues. The CDR3 is CSASKGGTQYF. DNA for the CDR3: TGCAGTGCTTCTAAAGGGGGTACGCAGTATTTT.

There are a few counts of this clone. The chain combines TRBV7-9 with TRBJ2-1, with 10 bases lining up with TRBD1. Per the germline V gene, CDR1 is SEHNR and CDR2 is FQNEAQ (reference sequence). CDR3 length equals 16 residues. After removal of 1 base from V and 6 bases from J, the junction contained 6 bases not matched to a gene. DNA for the CDR3: TGTGCCAGCAGCTTAGTCGGGACAGGGGAGATCAATGAGCAGTTCTTC. Protein: CASSLVGTGEINEQFF.

This sequence joins TRBV19 and TRBJ1-5; D perhaps matches TRBD1 (5 bases). V was trimmed by 5 bases and J by 7 bases, leaving 12 bases between them. CDR3 length: 13 amino acids. The germline CDR1 and CDR2 sequences are LNHDA and SQIVND (reference sequence). Here the CDR3 reads CASSAGLVQPQHF. The CDR3 coding sequence is TGTGCCAGTAGTGCAGGGCTCGTCCAGCCCCAGCATTTT.

In its sample, this clone was seen a few times. The rearrangement joins TRBV7-9 to TRBJ2-5; tentative D call: TRBD2 (5 bases). The CDR3 loop spans 13 amino acids. The V and J ends lost 1 base and 5 bases respectively, with 8 bases between them. The germline CDR1 and CDR2 sequences are SEHNR and FQNEAQ (reference sequence). CDR3 residues: CASSLGGRETQYF. The CDR3 DNA sequence: TGTGCCAGCAGCTTAGGAGGGCGGGAGACCCAGTACTTC.

The V and J genes are TRBV4-3 and TRBJ1-6; D call uncertain. Germline V CDR1 and CDR2: LGHNA, YSLEER. The CDR3 extends over 16 amino acids. V lost 0 bases to trimming and J lost 0 bases, with 6 bases between them. The CDR3 sequence: CASSQEGSSYNSPLHF. DNA of the CDR3: TGCGCCAGCAGCCAAGAAGGGAGCTCCTATAATTCACCCCTCCACTTT.

Concerning this clone: The sample holds other DNA sequences that translate to the same CDR3. The J gene is TRBJ2-2, the V gene TRBV6-5, with TRBD1 identical over 10 bases. Per germline, CDR1 MNHEY and CDR2 SVGAGI. The CDR3 consists of 15 residues. Trimming cost V 5 bases and J 3 bases; bases outside gene matches: 3. The DNA of the CDR3 is TGTGCCAGCAGTCCCGGGACAGGGGACACCGGGGAGCTGTTTTTT. This codes for CASSPGTGDTGELFF.

The chain uses TRBV5-1 and TRBJ1-1; D gene unclear. Germline lookup yields CDR1 SGHRS and CDR2 YFSETQ. V was trimmed by 3 bases and J by 1 base, leaving 7 bases between them. This CDR3 is 13 amino acids long. DNA of the CDR3: TGCGCCAGCAGCTCTTCGGGGAACACTGAAGCTTTCTTT. This gives the protein CASSSSGNTEAFF.

V is TRBV7-9 and J is TRBJ1-2; D ambiguous. V was clipped by 6 bases and J by 8 bases, with 13 bases between them. Germline V lookup: CDR1 SEHNR, CDR2 FQNEAQ (reference sequence). The length of the CDR3 is 12 residues. The CDR3 is CASSLIPGGYTF. CDR3 bases: TGTGCCAGCAGTTTGATCCCGGGAGGCTACACCTTC. The entire variable domain, with the rest obtained from reference TRBV7-9 and TRBJ1-2, is as follows: DTGVSQNPRHKITKRGQNVTFRCDPISEHNRLYWYRQTLGQGPEFLTYFQNEAQLEKSRLLSDRFSAERPKGSFSTLEIQRTEQGDSAMYLCASSLIPGGYTFGSGTRLTVV.

This clone was detected many times. The same CDR3 can be traced to other DNA sequences in this sample. The rearrangement joins TRBV15 to TRBJ2-2, with D perhaps TRBD1 (6 bases). The CDR3 loop spans 15 amino acids. Germline loops: CDR1 LNHNV, CDR2 YYDKDF (reference sequence). V lost 0 bases to trimming and J lost 2 bases, with 7 bases between them. CDR3: CATSRDGTNTGELFF. The CDR3 nucleotides are TGTGCCACCAGCAGAGATGGGACAAACACCGGGGAGCTGTTTTTT.

As concerns this clone: Other nucleotide sequences from this sample produce the same CDR3. This chain uses TRBV4-1 with TRBJ2-6, with D unresolved. V was trimmed by 0 bases and J by 4 bases, leaving 10 bases between them. This CDR3 region has 16 residues. CDR1 is MGHRA and CDR2 is YSYEKL in the germline V gene. CDR3 protein: CASSQDRGSGANVLTF. CDR3 sequence (DNA): TGCGCCAGCAGCCAAGATCGCGGTTCAGGGGCCAACGTCCTGACTTTC.

This chain joins TRBV6-5 and TRBJ2-1; TRBD2 matches 10 bases. The CDR3 has 16 amino acids. Germline lookup yields CDR1 MNHEY and CDR2 SVGAGI. The V gene end was trimmed by 2 bases and the J gene end by 13 bases; junction bases not matched to a gene: 14. The DNA of the CDR3 is TGTGCCAGCAGTTACGAATTAAGAGATAGCGGGGGGCCTCAGTTCTTC. It yields the protein CASSYELRDSGGPQFF.

This chain uses TRBV4-1 with TRBJ2-1, with 9 bases fitting TRBD2. Germline V gene data show CDR1 as MGHRA and CDR2 as YSYEKL. V gave up 0 bases and J gave up 9 bases; unmatched junction bases: 12. CDR3 length equals 17 residues. In nucleotides, the CDR3 is TGCGCCAGCAGCCAAGATGGAGAAGCGGGGGGCTTAAGTGAGCAGTTCTTC. It codes for CASSQDGEAGGLSEQFF.

This rearrangement joins TRBV6-5 to TRBJ2-5, with D tentatively TRBD1 (6 bases). The length of the CDR3 is 13 residues. Trimming removed 2 bases at V and 5 bases at J, with 9 bases between. Germline loops: CDR1 MNHEY, CDR2 SVGAGI. CDR3 in DNA: TGTGCCAGCAGTTACGCAGGGGAGGAGACCCAGTACTTC. As protein: CASSYAGEETQYF.

The gene calls are TRBV28 and TRBJ2-2, with D possibly TRBD1 on 6 matching bases. This CDR3 contains 15 residues. CDR1 is MDHEN, CDR2 SYDVKM, per germline. Trimming shortened V by 8 bases and J by 3 bases, and 16 bases separated the two germline ends. The CDR3 loop is CASRQGAGDTGELFF. In DNA form, the CDR3 reads TGTGCCAGCCGGCAAGGGGCAGGGGACACCGGGGAGCTGTTTTTT.

This clone was seen once. J is TRBJ1-1 and V is TRBV9; D remains unclear. CDR1 and CDR2 (germline): SGDLS, YYNGEE. This CDR3 has 13 amino acids. Trimming cost V 3 bases and J 4 bases, with 10 bases left between them. The CDR3, as DNA: TGTGCCAGCAGCGCTCCGGGGTTCACTGAAGCTTTCTTT. It codes for CASSAPGFTEAFF.

This clone was detected a few times. This chain links TRBV4-1 with TRBJ1-1; 9 bases are shared with TRBD1. Per the germline V gene, CDR1 is MGHRA and CDR2 is YSYEKL. The length of the CDR3 is 17 residues. Unmatched junction bases numbered 11, after V lost 4 bases and J lost 2 bases. This CDR3 is CASSPLMTGGLNTEAFF. In DNA, the CDR3 is TGCGCCAGCAGCCCCCTAATGACAGGGGGACTTAACACTGAAGCTTTCTTT.

This chain links TRBV12-5 with TRBJ1-4, with D unclear. This CDR3 has 15 residues. V dropped 3 bases and J dropped 5 bases, with 13 bases sitting between them. Per germline, CDR1 LGHNT and CDR2 FRNRAP. The CDR3 nucleotides read TGTGCTAGTGGTTTCTCGGGGTTAGGGAATGAAAAACTGTTTTTT. This gives the protein CASGFSGLGNEKLFF. Complete variable domain (other parts from reference TRBV12-5 and TRBJ1-4): DARVTQTPRHKVTEMGQEVTMRCQPILGHNTVFWYRQTMMQGLELLAYFRNRAPLDDSGMPKDRFSAEMPDATLATLKIQPSEPRDSAVYFCASGFSGLGNEKLFFGSGTQLSVL.

V gene TRBV5-1 combines with J gene TRBJ1-6; possible D gene TRBD1, 5 bases. Deletions cut 4 bases from V and 7 bases from J, with 15 bases between. This CDR3 is 15 amino acids long. Germline-derived CDR1 and CDR2 are SGHRS and YFSETQ. The CDR3 here is CASSPRGKGNSPLHF. CDR3 DNA: TGCGCCAGCAGCCCAAGGGGAAAGGGAAATTCACCCCTCCACTTT. Full variable domain (missing parts from reference TRBV5-1 and TRBJ1-6): KAGVTQTPRYLIKTRGQQVTLSCSPISGHRSVSWYQQTPGQGLQFLFEYFSETQRNKGNFPGRFSGRQFSNSRSEMNVSTLELGDSALYLCASSPRGKGNSPLHFGNGTRLTVT.

This chain joins TRBV11-2 and TRBJ2-7; 9 nucleotides match TRBD1. Germline trimming cut 3 bases from V and 3 bases from J; bases unmatched to any gene: 6. This CDR3 is 15 amino acids long. Germline lookup yields CDR1 SGHAT and CDR2 FQNNGV. The CDR3 sequence: CASSFGTGNFYEQYF. The CDR3 DNA is TGTGCCAGCAGCTTCGGGACAGGGAATTTCTACGAGCAGTACTTC.